This TCR beta chain was sequenced in a study of T cell changes during pregnancy in multiple sclerosis. The CDR3 is 16 amino acids. Between the trimmed V and J ends, which lost 5 bases and 0 bases, there was a span of 17 bases. The V gene's germline CDR1 is MDHEN and CDR2 SYDVKM. Profiling relied on immunoSEQ multiplex PCR, and the TCRdb table lists in-frame clones only, not all of them. The sample has about 80,000 clones; around 90% are singletons. The V gene is TRBV28, the J gene TRBJ2-7; D is perhaps TRBD1 (6 bases). Source: peripheral blood, taken before pregnancy. The source of this sequence is a female donor with multiple sclerosis, enrolled in a pregnancy study. The chain's CDR3 is CASSPTGTLSSYEQYF. The CDR3, as DNA: TGTGCCAGCAGTCCTACCGGGACACTAAGCTCCTACGAGCAGTACTTC.